This T cell receptor beta chain comes out of a study of cytomegalovirus exposure and HLA in healthy donors. Background on the study: Approximately 85 million unique TCRs from HLA-typed donors were held in an early release of data.

V lost 0 bases and J lost 2, with 11 bases in between. CDR3 size: 16 residues. From germline, CDR1 is SGHRS and CDR2 YFSETQ. With 60 Vbeta and 13 Jbeta primers, the PCR was carried out. Produced via immunoSEQ multiplex PCR; TCRdb's table is partial and in-frame only. The sample carries about 230,000 clones, around 80% recorded once. The material sequenced was PBMCs. The chain couples TRBV5-1 to TRBJ1-4; D remains ambiguous. This TCR was sampled from a woman aged 60-75 years in good health and CMV-seropositive. The CDR3, as DNA: TGCGCCAGCAGCTTGGTCTCGGGAGCTACTAATGAAAAACTGTTTTTT. Protein product: CASSLVSGATNEKLFF. Together with reference TRBV5-1 and TRBJ1-4, the CDR3 gives the full variable domain: KAGVTQTPRYLIKTRGQQVTLSCSPISGHRSVSWYQQTPGQGLQFLFEYFSETQRNKGNFPGRFSGRQFSNSRSEMNVSTLELGDSALYLCASSLVSGATNEKLFFGSGTQLSVL.